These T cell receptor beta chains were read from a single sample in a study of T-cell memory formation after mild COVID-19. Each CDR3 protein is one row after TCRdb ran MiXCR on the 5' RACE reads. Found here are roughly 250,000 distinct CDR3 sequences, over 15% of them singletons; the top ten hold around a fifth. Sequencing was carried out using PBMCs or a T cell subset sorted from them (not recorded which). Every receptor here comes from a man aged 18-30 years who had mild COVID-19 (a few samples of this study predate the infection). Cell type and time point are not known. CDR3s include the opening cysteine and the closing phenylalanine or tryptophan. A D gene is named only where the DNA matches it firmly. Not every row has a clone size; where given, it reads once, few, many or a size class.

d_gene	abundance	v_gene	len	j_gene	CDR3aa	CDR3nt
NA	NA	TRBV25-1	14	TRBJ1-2	CASSFWGGDYGYTF	TGTGCCAGCAGTTTCTGGGGGGGAGACTATGGCTACACCTTC
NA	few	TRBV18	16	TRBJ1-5	CASSQEVGGSNQPQHF	TGTGCCAGCTCCCAAGAGGTTGGCGGTAGCAATCAGCCCCAGCATTTT
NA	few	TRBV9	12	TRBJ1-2	CASSSLRHSYTF	TGTGCCAGCAGCTCACTCAGACACAGCTACACCTTC
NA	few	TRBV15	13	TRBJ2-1	CATSRAGLNEQFF	TGTGCCACCAGCAGAGCCGGACTCAATGAGCAGTTCTTC
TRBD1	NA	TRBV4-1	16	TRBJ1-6	CASSQTDRVGNSPLHF	TGCGCCAGCAGCCAAACCGACAGGGTTGGTAATTCACCCCTCCACTTT
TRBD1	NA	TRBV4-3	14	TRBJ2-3	CASRPQGATDTQYF	TGCGCCAGCCGCCCCCAGGGGGCCACAGATACGCAGTATTTT
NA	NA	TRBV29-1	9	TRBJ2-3	CSVGGTQYF	TGCAGCGTTGGGGGTACGCAGTATTTT
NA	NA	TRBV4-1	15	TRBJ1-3	CASSQPTRSGNTIYF	TGCGCCAGCAGCCAACCCACGAGATCAGGAAACACCATATATTTT
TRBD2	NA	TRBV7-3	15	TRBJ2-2	CATAEAGGSAGELFF	TGTGCCACCGCGGAGGCGGGGGGGTCGGCCGGGGAGCTGTTTTTT
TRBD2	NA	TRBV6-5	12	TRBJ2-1	CASSYSGGEQFF	TGTGCCAGCAGTTACTCCGGGGGGGAGCAGTTCTTC
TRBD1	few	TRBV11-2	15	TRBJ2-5	CASSHRGRYQETQYF	TGTGCCAGCAGCCACAGGGGACGGTACCAAGAGACCCAGTACTTC
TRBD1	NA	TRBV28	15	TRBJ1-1	CASSLDRTGRAEAFF	TGTGCCAGCAGTTTAGACAGGACAGGGAGGGCTGAAGCTTTCTTT
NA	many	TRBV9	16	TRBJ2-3	CASSVFPGEVADTQYF	TGTGCCAGCAGCGTATTCCCAGGGGAGGTTGCAGATACGCAGTATTTT
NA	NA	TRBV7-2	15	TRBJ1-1	CASSLVPTMNTEAFF	TGTGCCAGCAGCTTAGTACCAACCATGAACACTGAAGCTTTCTTT
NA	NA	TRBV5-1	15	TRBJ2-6	CASSPIRSGANVLTF	TGCGCCAGCAGCCCCATCCGCTCTGGGGCCAACGTCCTGACTTTC
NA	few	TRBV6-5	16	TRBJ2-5	CASSYSLSGSRETQYF	TGTGCCAGCAGTTACTCGCTCAGCGGGTCGCGCGAGACCCAGTACTTC
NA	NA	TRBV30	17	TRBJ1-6	CAWSVPPVTGVGSPLHF	TGTGCCTGGAGTGTACCCCCCGTCACGGGGGTTGGTTCACCCCTCCACTTT
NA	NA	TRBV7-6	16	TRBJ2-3	CASTNPRPGGTDTQYF	TGTGCCAGCACCAACCCCCGACCAGGGGGCACAGATACGCAGTATTTT
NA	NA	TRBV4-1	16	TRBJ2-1	CASSPTTGSSYNEQFF	TGCGCCAGCAGCCCCACGACAGGCAGCTCCTACAATGAGCAGTTCTTC
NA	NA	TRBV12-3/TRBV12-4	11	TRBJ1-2	CASSIMGGYTF	TGTGCCAGCAGCATCATGGGTGGCTACACCTTC
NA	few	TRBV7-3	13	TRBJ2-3	CASSLTPRDTQYF	TGTGCCAGCAGCTTAACGCCCAGGGATACGCAGTATTTT
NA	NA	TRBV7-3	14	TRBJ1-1	CASSLGSRNTEAFF	TGTGCCAGCAGCTTAGGGTCACGTAACACTGAAGCTTTCTTT
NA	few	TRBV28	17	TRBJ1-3	CASSFFPPLISGNTIYF	TGTGCCAGCAGTTTTTTCCCCCCGTTAATCTCTGGAAACACCATATATTTT
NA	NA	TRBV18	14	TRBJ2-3	CASSPWTSPDTQYF	TGTGCCAGCTCACCATGGACCTCCCCAGATACGCAGTATTTT
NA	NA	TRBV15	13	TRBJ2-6	CATRVSGANVLTF	TGTGCCACCAGGGTCTCTGGGGCCAACGTCCTGACTTTC
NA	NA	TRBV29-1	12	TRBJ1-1	CSVWTLIAEAFF	TGCAGCGTATGGACCTTGATCGCTGAAGCTTTCTTT
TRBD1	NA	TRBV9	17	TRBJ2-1	CASSAPLGDREDNEQFF	TGTGCCAGCAGCGCACCCCTTGGGGACAGAGAGGACAATGAGCAGTTCTTC
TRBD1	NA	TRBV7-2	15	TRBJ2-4	CASSRDRLAKNIQYF	TGTGCCAGCAGCCGGGACAGACTAGCCAAAAACATTCAGTACTTC
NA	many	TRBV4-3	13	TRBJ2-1	CASSQVPENEQFF	TGCGCCAGCAGCCAAGTCCCCGAGAATGAGCAGTTCTTC
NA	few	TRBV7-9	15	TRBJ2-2	CASSPGPMNTGELFF	TGTGCCAGCAGCCCGGGACCGATGAACACCGGGGAGCTGTTTTTT
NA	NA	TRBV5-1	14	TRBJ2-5	CASSSGTVQETQYF	TGCGCCAGCAGCTCTGGGACGGTACAAGAGACCCAGTACTTC
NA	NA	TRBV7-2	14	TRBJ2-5	CASSLDFTTETQYF	TGTGCCAGCAGCCTGGACTTCACCACGGAGACCCAGTACTTC
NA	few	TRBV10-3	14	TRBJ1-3	CAITLQDSGNTIYF	TGTGCCATCACTTTACAGGACTCTGGAAACACCATATATTTT
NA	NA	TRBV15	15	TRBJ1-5	CATSREVRSNQPQHF	TGTGCCACCAGCAGAGAGGTAAGAAGCAATCAGCCCCAGCATTTT
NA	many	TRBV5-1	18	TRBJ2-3	CASSLGDRPGGFTDTQYF	TGCGCCAGCAGCTTAGGAGACAGGCCGGGAGGTTTCACAGATACGCAGTATTTT
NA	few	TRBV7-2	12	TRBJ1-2	CASSQSSGGYTF	TGTGCCAGCAGCCAAAGCTCGGGTGGCTACACCTTC
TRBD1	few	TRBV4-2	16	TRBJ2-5	CASSQSTRGRSETQYF	TGTGCCAGCAGCCAATCGACCAGGGGGCGGTCGGAGACCCAGTACTTC
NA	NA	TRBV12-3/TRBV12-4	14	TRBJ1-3	CASRPGGFGNTIYF	TGTGCCAGCAGGCCCGGGGGGTTTGGAAACACCATATATTTT
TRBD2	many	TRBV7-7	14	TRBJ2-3	CASSGGGAGDTQYF	TGTGCCAGCAGCGGCGGGGGGGCAGGAGATACGCAGTATTTT
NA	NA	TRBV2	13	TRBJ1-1	CASSAGLNTEAFF	TGTGCCAGCAGTGCGGGGTTGAACACTGAAGCTTTCTTT
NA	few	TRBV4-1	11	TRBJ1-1	CASGAPTEAFF	TGCGCCAGCGGAGCTCCCACTGAAGCTTTCTTT